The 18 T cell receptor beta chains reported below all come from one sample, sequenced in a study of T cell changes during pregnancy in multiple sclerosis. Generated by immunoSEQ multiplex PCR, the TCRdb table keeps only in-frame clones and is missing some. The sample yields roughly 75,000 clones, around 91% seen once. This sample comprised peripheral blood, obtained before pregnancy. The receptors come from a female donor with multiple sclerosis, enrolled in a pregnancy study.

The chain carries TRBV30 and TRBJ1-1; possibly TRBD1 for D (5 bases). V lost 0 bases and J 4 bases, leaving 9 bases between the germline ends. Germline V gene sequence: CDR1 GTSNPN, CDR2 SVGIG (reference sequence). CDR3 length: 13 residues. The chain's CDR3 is CAWSVLGGTEAFF. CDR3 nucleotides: TGTGCCTGGAGTGTACTGGGGGGCACTGAAGCTTTCTTT.

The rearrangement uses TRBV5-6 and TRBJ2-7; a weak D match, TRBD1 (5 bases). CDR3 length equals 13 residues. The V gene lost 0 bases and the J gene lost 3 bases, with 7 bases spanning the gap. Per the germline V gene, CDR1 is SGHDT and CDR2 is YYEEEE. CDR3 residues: CASSLGQLYEQYF. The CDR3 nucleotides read TGTGCCAGCAGCTTGGGACAGCTCTACGAGCAGTACTTC.

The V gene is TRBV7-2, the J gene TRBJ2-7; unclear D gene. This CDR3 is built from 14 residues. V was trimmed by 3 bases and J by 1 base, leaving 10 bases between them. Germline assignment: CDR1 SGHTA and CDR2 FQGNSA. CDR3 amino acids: CASSLPLRSYEQYF. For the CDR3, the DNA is TGTGCCAGCAGCTTGCCCCTCAGGTCCTACGAGCAGTACTTC.

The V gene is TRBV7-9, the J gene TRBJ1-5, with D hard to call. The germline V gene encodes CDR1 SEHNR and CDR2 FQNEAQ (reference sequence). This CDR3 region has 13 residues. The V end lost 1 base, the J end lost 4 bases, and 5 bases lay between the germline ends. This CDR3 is CASSLDGNQPQHF. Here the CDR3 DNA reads TGTGCCAGCAGCTTAGACGGGAATCAGCCCCAGCATTTT. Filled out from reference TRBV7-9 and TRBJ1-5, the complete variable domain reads DTGVSQNPRHKITKRGQNVTFRCDPISEHNRLYWYRQTLGQGPEFLTYFQNEAQLEKSRLLSDRFSAERPKGSFSTLEIQRTEQGDSAMYLCASSLDGNQPQHFGDGTRLSIL.

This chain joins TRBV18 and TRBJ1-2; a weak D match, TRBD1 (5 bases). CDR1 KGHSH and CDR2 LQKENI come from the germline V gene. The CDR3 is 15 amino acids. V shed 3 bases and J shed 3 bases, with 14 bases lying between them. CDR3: CASSPAGVVDYGYTF. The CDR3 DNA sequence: TGTGCCAGCTCACCTGCGGGGGTGGTGGACTATGGCTACACCTTC. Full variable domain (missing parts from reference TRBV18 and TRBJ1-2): NAGVMQNPRHLVRRRGQEARLRCSPMKGHSHVYWYRQLPEEGLKFMVYLQKENIIDESGMPKERFSAEFPKEGPSILRIQQVVRGDSAAYFCASSPAGVVDYGYTFGSGTRLTVV.

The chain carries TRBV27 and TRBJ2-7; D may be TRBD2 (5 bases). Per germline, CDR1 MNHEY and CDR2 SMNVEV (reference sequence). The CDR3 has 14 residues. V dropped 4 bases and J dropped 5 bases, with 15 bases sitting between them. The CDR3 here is CASSSPGLADEQYF. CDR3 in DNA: TGTGCCAGCAGTTCCCCTGGCCTAGCCGACGAGCAGTACTTC.

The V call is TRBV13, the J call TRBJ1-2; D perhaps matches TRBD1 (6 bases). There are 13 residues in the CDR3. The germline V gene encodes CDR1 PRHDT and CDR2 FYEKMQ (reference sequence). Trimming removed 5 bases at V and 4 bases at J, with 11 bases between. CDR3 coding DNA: TGTGCCAGCAGCGAGGGACAAGCCTATGGCTACACCTTC. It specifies CASSEGQAYGYTF.

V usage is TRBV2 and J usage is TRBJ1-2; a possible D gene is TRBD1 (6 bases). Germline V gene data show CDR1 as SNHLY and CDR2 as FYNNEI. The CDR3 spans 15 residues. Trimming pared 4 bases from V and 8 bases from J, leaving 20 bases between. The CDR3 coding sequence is TGTGCCAGCAGTGCGGACAGTGCCTCCTCGGGGGGCTACACCTTC. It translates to CASSADSASSGGYTF.

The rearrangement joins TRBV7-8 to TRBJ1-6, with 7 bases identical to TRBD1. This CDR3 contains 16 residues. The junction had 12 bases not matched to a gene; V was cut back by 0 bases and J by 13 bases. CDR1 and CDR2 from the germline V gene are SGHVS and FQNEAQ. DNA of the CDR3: TGTGCCAGCAGCTTAGCTCTACAGGGGCGCCTTGGGCCCCTCCACTTT. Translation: CASSLALQGRLGPLHF.

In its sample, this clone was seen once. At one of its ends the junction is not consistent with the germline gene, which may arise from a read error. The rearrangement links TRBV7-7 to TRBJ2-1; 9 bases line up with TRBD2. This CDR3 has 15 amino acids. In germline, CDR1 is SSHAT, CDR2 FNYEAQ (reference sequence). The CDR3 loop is CASSLMTSGYNEQFF. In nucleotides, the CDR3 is TGTGCTAGCAGCTTAATGACTAGCGGATACAATGAGCAGTTCTTC.

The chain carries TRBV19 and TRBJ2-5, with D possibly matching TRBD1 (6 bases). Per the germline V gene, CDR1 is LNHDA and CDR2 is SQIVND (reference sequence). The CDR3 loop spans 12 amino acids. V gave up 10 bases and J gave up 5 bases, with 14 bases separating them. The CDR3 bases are TGTGCCACAAAGGGGGATAGTGAGACCCAGTACTTC. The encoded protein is CATKGDSETQYF.

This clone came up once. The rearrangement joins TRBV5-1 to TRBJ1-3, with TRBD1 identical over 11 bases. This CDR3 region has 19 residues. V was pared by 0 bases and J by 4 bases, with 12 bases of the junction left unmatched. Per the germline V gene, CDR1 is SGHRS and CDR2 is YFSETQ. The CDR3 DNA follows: TGCGCCAGCAGCTTGGTCGTCCCGGGACAGGGGGAAGGAGGAAACACCATATATTTT. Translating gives CASSLVVPGQGEGGNTIYF.

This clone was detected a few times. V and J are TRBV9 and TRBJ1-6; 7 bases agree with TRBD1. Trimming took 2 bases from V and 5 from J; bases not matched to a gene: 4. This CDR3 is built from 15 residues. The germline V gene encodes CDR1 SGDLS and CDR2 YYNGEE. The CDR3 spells CASSVTTGNNSPLHF. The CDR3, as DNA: TGTGCCAGCAGCGTGACGACAGGGAATAATTCACCCCTCCACTTT.

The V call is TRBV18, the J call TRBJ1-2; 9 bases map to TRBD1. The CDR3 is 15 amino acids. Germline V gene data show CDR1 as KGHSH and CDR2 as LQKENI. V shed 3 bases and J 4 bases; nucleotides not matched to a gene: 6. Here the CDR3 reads CASSPTGGEGYGYTF. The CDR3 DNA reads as TGTGCCAGCTCACCTACAGGGGGCGAAGGCTATGGCTACACCTTC.

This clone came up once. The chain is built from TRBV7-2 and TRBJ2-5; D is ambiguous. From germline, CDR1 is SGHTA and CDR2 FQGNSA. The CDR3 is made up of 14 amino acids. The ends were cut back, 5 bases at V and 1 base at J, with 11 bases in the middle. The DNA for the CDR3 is TGTGCCAGCAGCCCTTCCGGGTCCCAAGAGACCCAGTACTTC. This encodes CASSPSGSQETQYF. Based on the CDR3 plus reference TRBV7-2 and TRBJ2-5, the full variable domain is GAGVSQSPSNKVTEKGKDVELRCDPISGHTALYWYRQSLGQGLEFLIYFQGNSAPDKSGLPSDRFSAERTGGSVSTLTIQRTQQEDSAVYLCASSPSGSQETQYFGPGTRLLVL.

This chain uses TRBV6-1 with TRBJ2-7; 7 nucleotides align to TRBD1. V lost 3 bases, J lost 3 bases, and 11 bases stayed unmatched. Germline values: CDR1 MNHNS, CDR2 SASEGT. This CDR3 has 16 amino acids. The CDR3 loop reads CASSDQNRGLSYEQYF. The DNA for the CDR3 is TGTGCCAGCAGTGATCAAAACAGGGGATTAAGCTACGAGCAGTACTTC.

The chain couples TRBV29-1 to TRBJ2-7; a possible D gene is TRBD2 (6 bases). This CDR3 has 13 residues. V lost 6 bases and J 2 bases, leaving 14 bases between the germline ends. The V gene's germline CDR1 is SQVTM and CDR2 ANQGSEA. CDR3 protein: CSVTPGLTYEQYF. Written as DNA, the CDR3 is TGCAGCGTCACCCCGGGACTGACCTACGAGCAGTACTTC.

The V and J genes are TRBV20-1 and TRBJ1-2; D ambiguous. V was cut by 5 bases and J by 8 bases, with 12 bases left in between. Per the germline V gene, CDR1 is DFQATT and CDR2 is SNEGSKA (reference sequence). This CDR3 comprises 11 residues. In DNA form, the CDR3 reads TGCAGTGCTCAATCCCTCGAGGGCTACACCTTC. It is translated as CSAQSLEGYTF.